The 8 T cell receptor beta chains in this list originate from one sample, sequenced in a study of cytomegalovirus exposure and HLA in healthy donors. The PCR had 60 Vbeta and 13 Jbeta primers. Only in-frame clones appear in the TCRdb table, and some are missing; sequencing was by immunoSEQ multiplex PCR. Of roughly 150,000 clones listed, about 77% are singletons. Sequences were obtained from PBMCs. The receptors come from a man aged 25-40 years in good health and CMV-seronegative.

This clone has a single count. CDR3 residues: CASSPLGGSSYNEQFF. In nucleotides, the CDR3 is TGTGCCAGCAGCCCCCTTGGAGGGAGCTCCTACAATGAGCAGTTCTTC. This chain joins TRBV5-4 and TRBJ2-1, with a weak D call TRBD2 (6 bases). The germline CDR1 and CDR2 sequences are SGHNT and YYREEE (reference sequence). V was shortened by 4 bases and J by 0 bases, with 14 bases between the two germline ends. The CDR3 has 16 amino acids.

The CDR3, as DNA: TGCGCCAGCAGCCAAGCTAGTGCGGCTTTAGGACTAGCGGATACCTACGAGCAGTACTTC. As protein: CASSQASAALGLADTYEQYF. This chain uses TRBV4-3 with TRBJ2-7; TRBD2 matches at 10 bases. V trimming: 1 base; J trimming: 2 bases; junction bases outside the gene matches: 17. Germline assignment: CDR1 LGHNA and CDR2 YSLEER. There are 20 residues in the CDR3.

This clone has a handful of counts. The V gene is TRBV4-1, the J gene TRBJ2-3; D gene ambiguous. The germline V gene encodes CDR1 MGHRA and CDR2 YSYEKL. The ends were cut back, 5 bases at V and 6 bases at J, with 15 bases in the middle. The CDR3 covers 14 residues. For the CDR3, the DNA is TGCGCCAGCAGCGTGGGTGGGCCCCGCGATACGCAGTATTTT. This gives the protein CASSVGGPRDTQYF.

In DNA form, the CDR3 reads TGTGCCAGCAGCACAACCGGGACAACGAACACCGGGGAGCTGTTTTTT. Protein: CASSTTGTTNTGELFF. The gene calls are TRBV7-3 and TRBJ2-2; tentatively, D is TRBD1 (6 bases). The germline gives CDR1 SGHTA, CDR2 FQGTGA. Trimming pared 5 bases from V and 0 bases from J, leaving 13 bases between. This CDR3 comprises 16 residues.

This sequence joins TRBV4-3 and TRBJ2-7; D is possibly TRBD1 (6 bases). This CDR3 spans 17 amino acids. In germline, CDR1 is LGHNA, CDR2 YSLEER. Between the trimmed V and J ends, which lost 3 bases and 2 bases, there was a span of 20 bases. The CDR3 DNA follows: TGCGCCAGCAGCCATATGTCCAGGGGCGCAAGAACCTACGAGCAGTACTTC. It codes for CASSHMSRGARTYEQYF.

This clone has just a few counts. This chain uses TRBV9 with TRBJ2-5; the D gene is possibly TRBD1 (5 bases). This CDR3 comprises 15 residues. The V and J ends lost 2 bases and 2 bases respectively, with 13 bases between them. CDR1 is SGDLS and CDR2 is YYNGEE in the germline V gene. The CDR3 is CASSVGDRRQETQYF. CDR3 sequence (DNA): TGTGCCAGCAGCGTTGGCGACAGACGACAAGAGACCCAGTACTTC.

Only a few counts were recorded for this clone. This chain joins TRBV30 and TRBJ1-6; D not certain. Germline CDR1 is GTSNPN and CDR2 is SVGIG (reference sequence). The CDR3 spans 14 residues. Trimming left V 3 bases short and J 7 bases short, with 13 bases between. DNA for the CDR3: TGTGCCTGGAGGGAATGGACGGGGAATTCACCCCTCCACTTT. Its protein is CAWREWTGNSPLHF.

Written as DNA, the CDR3 is TGTGCCAGCAGTGAGCAGGGGGCTGGAGGCGAGCAGTACTTC. Its protein product is CASSEQGAGGEQYF. The chain uses TRBV25-1 and TRBJ2-7; the match to TRBD1 covers 8 bases. The CDR3 runs to 14 residues. J lost 6 bases, V lost 3 bases, and 7 bases had no gene match. Looked up from germline, CDR1 is MGHDK and CDR2 is SYGVNS.